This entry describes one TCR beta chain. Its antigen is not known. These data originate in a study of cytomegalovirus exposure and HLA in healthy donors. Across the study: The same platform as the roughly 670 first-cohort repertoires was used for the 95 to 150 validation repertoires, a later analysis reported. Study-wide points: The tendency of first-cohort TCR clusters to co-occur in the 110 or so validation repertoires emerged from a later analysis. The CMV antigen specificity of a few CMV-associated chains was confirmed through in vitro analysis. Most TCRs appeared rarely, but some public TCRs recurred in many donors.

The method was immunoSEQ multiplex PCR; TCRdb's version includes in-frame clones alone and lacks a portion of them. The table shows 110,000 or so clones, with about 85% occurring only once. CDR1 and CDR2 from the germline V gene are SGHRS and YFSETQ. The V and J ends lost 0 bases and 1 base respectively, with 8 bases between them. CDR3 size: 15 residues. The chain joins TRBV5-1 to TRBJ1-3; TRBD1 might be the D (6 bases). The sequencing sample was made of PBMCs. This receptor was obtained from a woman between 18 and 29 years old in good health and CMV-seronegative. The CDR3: CASSLDQGSGNTIYF. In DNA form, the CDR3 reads TGCGCCAGCAGCTTGGATCAGGGGTCTGGAAACACCATATATTTT.